What follows are 2 T cell receptor beta chains derived from one specimen sequenced in a study of response to subunit inactivated influenza vaccine. TCRdb called the RT-PCR reads again in MiXCR, with one record for every CDR3 protein. Of about 700,000 distinct CDR3 sequences in the sample, about 15% are singletons; the top ten hold 6% to 7%. Specimen: PBMCs from blood, collected 14 days before vaccination. The receptors come from a man aged 45-60 years who received an inactivated influenza vaccine.

This clonotype was detected only a few times. The rearrangement uses TRBV10-3 and TRBJ2-1; D possibly corresponds to TRBD1 (5 bases). The CDR3 is 12 amino acids. Trimming took off 10 bases at V and 6 bases at J, with 13 bases between the two ends. Germline-derived CDR1 and CDR2 are ENHRY and SYGVKD. The CDR3 sequence is CATFQQGNEQFF. As DNA, the CDR3 is TGTGCCACCTTCCAGCAGGGCAATGAGCAGTTCTTC.

The genes are TRBV7-8 and TRBJ2-7; maybe TRBD2 (7 bases). This CDR3 has 13 amino acids. Trimming stripped 0 bases from V and 7 bases from J, with 10 bases between. Looked up from germline, CDR1 is SGHVS and CDR2 is FQNEAQ. The CDR3 here is CASSLAGGREQYF. CDR3 in DNA: TGTGCCAGCAGCTTAGCGGGGGGGCGGGAGCAGTACTTC.